This entry lists 28 T cell receptor beta chains sequenced from one sample in a study of T cell responses to AZD1222 COVID-19 vaccine. TCRdb's copy holds only in-frame clones and misses some; the assay was immunoSEQ multiplex PCR. The sample includes around 120,000 clones, roughly 85% of them seen just once. The material was peripheral blood, obtained on day 0 of AZD1222 vaccination. These receptors were obtained from an adult in good health.

The chain links TRBV5-4 to TRBJ1-2; the D gene is possibly TRBD1 (5 bases). The CDR3 runs to 10 residues. V lost 7 bases and J lost 7, with 8 bases in between. Germline CDR1 SGHNT, CDR2 YYREEE (reference sequence). The CDR3 DNA reads TGTGCCAGCGGGGGACCTGGCTACACCTTC. Translated, it gives CASGGPGYTF. Based on the CDR3 plus reference TRBV5-4 and TRBJ1-2, the full variable domain is ETGVTQSPTHLIKTRGQQVTLRCSSQSGHNTVSWYQQALGQGPQFIFQYYREEENGRGNFPPRFSGLQFPNYSSELNVNALELDDSALYLCASGGPGYTFGSGTRLTVV.

V gene TRBV18 combines with J gene TRBJ2-5; D call uncertain. Germline values: CDR1 KGHSH, CDR2 LQKENI. V was clipped by 0 bases and J by 9 bases, with 14 bases between them. The CDR3 spans 14 residues. CDR3: CASSPPAQAEAQYF. The CDR3 DNA sequence: TGTGCCAGCTCACCACCGGCGCAGGCTGAGGCCCAGTACTTC.

V is TRBV4-1 and J is TRBJ2-1, with 8 bases aligning to TRBD2. J gave up 8 bases and V 4 bases, and 13 bases lay outside the gene matches. Germline V lookup: CDR1 MGHRA, CDR2 YSYEKL. The CDR3 has 16 amino acids. The CDR3, as DNA: TGCGCCAGCAGCCCCCTGAGGCGGGGGGTCGAGGATGAGCAGTTCTTC. Encoded protein: CASSPLRRGVEDEQFF.

This rearrangement joins TRBV15 to TRBJ2-7; no reliable D call. The V end lost 0 bases, the J end lost 2 bases, and 8 bases lay between the germline ends. This CDR3 contains 14 residues. CDR1 LNHNV and CDR2 YYDKDF come from the germline V gene (reference sequence). The CDR3 loop is CATSRDRGTYEQYF. DNA of the CDR3: TGTGCCACCAGCAGAGATCGCGGAACCTACGAGCAGTACTTC.

The rearrangement uses TRBV9 and TRBJ1-4; D is perhaps TRBD1 (6 bases). Germline V gene data show CDR1 as SGDLS and CDR2 as YYNGEE. Trimming pared 4 bases from V and 3 bases from J, leaving 10 bases between. This CDR3 contains 14 residues. For the CDR3, the DNA is TGTGCCAGCAGCATAACAGGGTCTAATGAAAAACTGTTTTTT. It codes for CASSITGSNEKLFF.

The chain couples TRBV24-1 to TRBJ2-5; the D is unclear. CDR1 KGHDR and CDR2 SFDVKD come from the germline V gene. CDR3 length: 13 residues. V lost 4 bases and J lost 5, with 10 bases in between. In DNA, the CDR3 is TGTGCCACCAGTGACCCCCCAGGTGAGACCCAGTACTTC. It translates to CATSDPPGETQYF.

The rearrangement joins TRBV7-2 to TRBJ2-1; TRBD2 matches 8 bases. CDR1 SGHTA and CDR2 FQGNSA come from the germline V gene. The CDR3 covers 16 residues. Trimming took 1 base from V and 5 from J; bases not matched to a gene: 7. CDR3 protein: CASSLGGTRGHNEQFF. The CDR3 region has the DNA TGTGCCAGCAGCTTAGGAGGGACTAGAGGGCACAATGAGCAGTTCTTC.

The chain recombines TRBV12-3 or TRBV12-4 with TRBJ1-2; D gene uncertain. CDR3 size: 13 residues. V was cut by 1 base and J by 7 bases, with 10 bases left in between. The CDR3 is CASSLGGSGGYTF. The CDR3, as DNA: TGTGCCAGCAGTTTAGGCGGGAGTGGTGGCTACACCTTC.

J is TRBJ1-2 and V is TRBV6-5; no reliable D call. Trimming stripped 7 bases from V and 4 bases from J, with 19 bases between. The CDR3 consists of 15 residues. In germline, CDR1 is MNHEY, CDR2 SVGAGI. The CDR3 protein is CASTKGDSKGYGYTF. Written as DNA, the CDR3 is TGTGCCAGCACCAAAGGTGATTCAAAGGGCTATGGCTACACCTTC.

The chain is built from TRBV2 and TRBJ2-3; D may be TRBD1 (6 bases). Germline CDR1 and CDR2: SNHLY and FYNNEI. V was shortened by 7 bases and J by 8 bases, with 13 bases between the two germline ends. CDR3 length: 12 amino acids. CDR3 DNA sequence: TGTGCCAGCAAGGCCACCAGGGGTACGCAGTATTTT. The encoded protein is CASKATRGTQYF.

This sequence joins TRBV7-6 and TRBJ1-5; 7 bases are a match to TRBD1. Germline loops: CDR1 SGHVS, CDR2 FNYEAQ. The V gene end was trimmed by 5 bases and the J gene end by 4 bases; junction bases not matched to a gene: 2. There are 13 residues in the CDR3. CDR3 amino acids: CASSTQGNQPQHF. In nucleotides, the CDR3 is TGTGCCAGCAGCACACAGGGGAATCAGCCCCAGCATTTT.

The chain joins TRBV19 to TRBJ2-3; D ambiguous. The CDR3 is 14 amino acids. Trimming removed 3 bases from V and 0 bases from J, with 7 bases in between. Germline CDR1 and CDR2: LNHDA and SQIVND (reference sequence). The CDR3 here is CASSIGTSTDTQYF. The CDR3 nucleotides are TGTGCCAGTAGTATTGGTACTAGCACAGATACGCAGTATTTT.

This clone was seen a few times. The rearrangement uses TRBV4-3 and TRBJ2-1; possible D gene TRBD1, 6 bases. The V end was cut by 3 bases, the J end by 3 bases, with 15 bases between. Germline CDR1 and CDR2: LGHNA and YSLEER. The CDR3 has 16 amino acids. CDR3 protein: CASSHSSGVYYNEQFF. Written as DNA, the CDR3 is TGCGCCAGCAGCCATTCCTCAGGGGTTTACTACAATGAGCAGTTCTTC.

The rearrangement joins TRBV5-4 to TRBJ1-1; TRBD1 matches at 7 bases. V was clipped by 3 bases and J by 3 bases; unmatched bases: 11. Looked up from germline, CDR1 is SGHNT and CDR2 is YYREEE (reference sequence). This CDR3 contains 16 residues. CDR3 region: CASSSRRGQGDTEAFF. Written as DNA, the CDR3 is TGTGCCAGCAGCTCGCGGCGGGGGCAGGGGGACACTGAAGCTTTCTTT.

The chain employs TRBV14 and TRBJ1-6; D is unclear. The CDR3 covers 14 residues. Germline V gene data show CDR1 as SGHDN and CDR2 as FVKESK. Deletions cut 4 bases from V and 7 bases from J, with 11 bases between. This chain's CDR3 is CASSLWMVNSPLHF. For the CDR3, the DNA is TGTGCCAGCAGCCTATGGATGGTGAATTCACCCCTCCACTTT.

The V call is TRBV7-2, the J call TRBJ1-4, with D possibly being TRBD1 (6 bases). The V and J ends lost 3 bases and 8 bases respectively, with 16 bases between them. This CDR3 is built from 15 residues. The V gene's germline CDR1 is SGHTA and CDR2 FQGNSA. The DNA of the CDR3 is TGTGCCAGCAGCTTTAATGGGGGCCCCAGGGAAAAACTGTTTTTT. Its translation is CASSFNGGPREKLFF. The full variable domain, with the rest looked up from reference TRBV7-2 and TRBJ1-4, is GAGVSQSPSNKVTEKGKDVELRCDPISGHTALYWYRQSLGQGLEFLIYFQGNSAPDKSGLPSDRFSAERTGGSVSTLTIQRTQQEDSAVYLCASSFNGGPREKLFFGSGTQLSVL.

This chain connects TRBV19 to TRBJ1-6; 9 bases are shared with TRBD1. CDR1 and CDR2 from the germline V gene are LNHDA and SQIVND (reference sequence). The CDR3 consists of 22 residues. Unmatched junction bases numbered 29, after V lost 8 bases and J lost 6 bases. The CDR3 loop reads CASGPRYTGGRISSSGNSPLHF. The DNA for the CDR3 is TGTGCCAGTGGCCCAAGGTACACAGGGGGCCGCATATCCTCCTCTGGTAATTCACCCCTCCACTTT.

This CDR3 is CAIKRAGNTEAFF. DNA of the CDR3: TGTGCCATCAAGCGGGCAGGGAACACTGAAGCTTTCTTT. The chain combines TRBV10-3 with TRBJ1-1; D unclear. V dropped 7 bases and J dropped 1 base, with 10 bases sitting between them. Germline CDR1 ENHRY, CDR2 SYGVKD. CDR3 length equals 13 residues.

The chain has TRBV27 and TRBJ1-1, with D possibly being TRBD1 (5 bases). Germline CDR1 and CDR2: MNHEY and SMNVEV (reference sequence). The CDR3 has 12 residues. V gave up 1 base and J gave up 7 bases, with 7 bases separating them. The CDR3 nucleotides are TGTGCCAGCAGTTTATGGGGGGGTGAAGCTTTCTTT. It is translated as CASSLWGGEAFF.

The chain combines TRBV7-2 with TRBJ1-3, with D possibly matching TRBD1 (6 bases). V lost 5 bases and J 1 base, leaving 18 bases between the germline ends. This CDR3 is built from 17 residues. Germline CDR1 and CDR2: SGHTA and FQGNSA. Written as DNA, the CDR3 is TGTGCCAGCAGCCCCACAGCGGGACATTATTCTGGAAACACCATATATTTT. Translated: CASSPTAGHYSGNTIYF.

The V and J genes are TRBV5-1 and TRBJ1-2; D possibly corresponds to TRBD1 (5 bases). V lost 4 bases, J lost 4 bases, and 17 bases lay in between. Germline V gene data show CDR1 as SGHRS and CDR2 as YFSETQ. The CDR3 covers 15 residues. The CDR3 DNA sequence: TGCGCCAGCAGCGAGGCCTGGGGCGGCTCCTATGGCTACACCTTC. Encoded protein: CASSEAWGGSYGYTF.

The V call is TRBV6-5, the J call TRBJ2-7; D might be TRBD1 (5 bases). Germline V gene lookup returns CDR1 MNHEY and CDR2 SVGAGI. Between the trimmed V and J ends, which lost 7 bases and 7 bases, there was a span of 17 bases. The CDR3 runs to 13 residues. In nucleotides, the CDR3 is TGTGCCAGCACCCAGGGATGGGTGAAAGAGCAGTACTTC. This codes for CASTQGWVKEQYF.

The chain is built from TRBV19 and TRBJ1-3; 11 nucleotides line up with TRBD1. V was clipped by 6 bases and J by 8 bases; unmatched bases: 9. The CDR3 has 15 residues. Germline lookup yields CDR1 LNHDA and CDR2 SQIVND (reference sequence). Written as DNA, the CDR3 is TGTGCCAGTAGGCCTAGAGGACAGGGGGCAGACACCATATATTTT. This codes for CASRPRGQGADTIYF.

This chain connects TRBV5-1 to TRBJ1-2; the D is unclear. V lost 0 bases, J lost 0 bases, and 12 bases lay in between. The length of the CDR3 is 16 residues. The V gene's germline CDR1 is SGHRS and CDR2 YFSETQ. The CDR3: CASSLDPSGPNYGYTF. The CDR3 bases are TGCGCCAGCAGCTTGGACCCCAGTGGGCCTAACTATGGCTACACCTTC.

The chain recombines TRBV27 with TRBJ1-5, with a weak D call TRBD1 (6 bases). Germline CDR1 reads MNHEY; CDR2 reads SMNVEV (reference sequence). Deletions cut 2 bases from V and 2 bases from J, with 13 bases between. The CDR3 totals 16 residues. The CDR3 region is CASSLGGAPGNQPQHF. The CDR3 DNA sequence: TGTGCCAGCAGTTTAGGGGGGGCGCCCGGCAATCAGCCCCAGCATTTT.

This clone appeared a single time. This rearrangement joins TRBV9 to TRBJ1-3, with a weak D call TRBD1 (5 bases). V was trimmed by 6 bases and J by 2 bases, leaving 6 bases between them. The germline V gene has CDR1 SGDLS and CDR2 YYNGEE. The CDR3 consists of 12 residues. CDR3 nucleotides: TGTGCCAGCATGGGGGCTGGAAACACCATATATTTT. It is translated as CASMGAGNTIYF.

V gene TRBV11-2 combines with J gene TRBJ2-1, with D unclear. V lost 5 bases to trimming and J lost 8 bases, with 7 bases between them. This CDR3 region has 11 residues. Germline lookup yields CDR1 SGHAT and CDR2 FQNNGV. CDR3 sequence: CASSPSDEQFF. In nucleotides, the CDR3 is TGTGCCAGCAGCCCCTCCGATGAGCAGTTCTTC. The entire variable domain, with the rest obtained from reference TRBV11-2 and TRBJ2-1, is as follows: EAGVAQSPRYKIIEKRQSVAFWCNPISGHATLYWYQQILGQGPKLLIQFQNNGVVDDSQLPKDRFSAERLKGVDSTLKIQPAKLEDSAVYLCASSPSDEQFFGPGTRLTVL.

The chain joins TRBV6-4 to TRBJ1-1; D remains ambiguous. This CDR3 is 13 amino acids long. V was pared by 6 bases and J by 3 bases, with 11 bases between. Per germline, CDR1 MRHNA and CDR2 SNTAGT. The DNA of the CDR3 is TGTGCCAGCAGCCCCGGGTCCTACACTGAAGCTTTCTTT. Translation gives CASSPGSYTEAFF.